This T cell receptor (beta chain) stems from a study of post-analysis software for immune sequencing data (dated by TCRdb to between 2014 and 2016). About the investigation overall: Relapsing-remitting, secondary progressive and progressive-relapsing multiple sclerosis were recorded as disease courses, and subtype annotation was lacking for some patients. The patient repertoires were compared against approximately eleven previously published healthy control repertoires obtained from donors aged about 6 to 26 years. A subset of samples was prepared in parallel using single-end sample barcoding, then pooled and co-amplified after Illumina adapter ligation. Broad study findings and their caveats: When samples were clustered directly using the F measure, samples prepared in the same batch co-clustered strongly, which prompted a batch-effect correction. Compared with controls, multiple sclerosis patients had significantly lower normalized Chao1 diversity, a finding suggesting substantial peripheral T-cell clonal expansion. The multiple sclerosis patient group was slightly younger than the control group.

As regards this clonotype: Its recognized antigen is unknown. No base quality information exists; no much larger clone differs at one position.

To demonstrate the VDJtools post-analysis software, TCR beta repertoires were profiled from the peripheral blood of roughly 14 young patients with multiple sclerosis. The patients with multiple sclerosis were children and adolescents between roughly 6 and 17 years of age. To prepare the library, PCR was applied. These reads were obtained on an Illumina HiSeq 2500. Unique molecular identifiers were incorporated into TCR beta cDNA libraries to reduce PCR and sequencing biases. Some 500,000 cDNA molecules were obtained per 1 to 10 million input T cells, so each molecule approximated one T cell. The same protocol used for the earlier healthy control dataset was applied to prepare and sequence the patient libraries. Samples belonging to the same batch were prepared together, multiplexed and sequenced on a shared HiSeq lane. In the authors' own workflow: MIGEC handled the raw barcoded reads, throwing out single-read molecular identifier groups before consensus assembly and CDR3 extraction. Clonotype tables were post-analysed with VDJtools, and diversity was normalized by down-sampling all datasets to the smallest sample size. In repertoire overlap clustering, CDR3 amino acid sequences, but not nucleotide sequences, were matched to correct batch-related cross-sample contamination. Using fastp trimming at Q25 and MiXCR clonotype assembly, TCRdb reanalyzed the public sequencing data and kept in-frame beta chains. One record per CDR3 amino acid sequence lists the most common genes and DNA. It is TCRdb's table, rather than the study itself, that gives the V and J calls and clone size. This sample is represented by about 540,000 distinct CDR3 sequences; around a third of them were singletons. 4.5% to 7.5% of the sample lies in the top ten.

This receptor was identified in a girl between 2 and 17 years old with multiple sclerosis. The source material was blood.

The CDR3 reads as follows: CASSFTGSGTSGALGTDTQYF. In nucleotides, the sequence is TGTGCCAGCAGCTTCACCGGGTCCGGGACTAGCGGGGCCCTTGGCACAGATACGCAGTATTTT. The rearrangement joined TRBV5-6 to TRBJ2-3; TRBD2 lines up with 13 middle nucleotides. Germline trimming: 2 bases from V, 1 base from J; junction bases outside gene matches: 16. The CDR3 runs 21 residues from the cysteine to the phenylalanine. Only CDR3 DNA is held: 63 bases, read in frame from base 1. The germline V gene encodes CDR1 SGHDT and CDR2 YYEEEE.